These 5 T cell receptor beta chains share one sample of origin, sequenced in a study of blood T cell repertoires in COVID-19. TCRdb's copy holds only in-frame clones and misses some; the assay was immunoSEQ multiplex PCR. This table holds 250,000 to 350,000 clones, around 89% found once. Source material: peripheral blood. The receptors derive from a man aged 30 to 39 with acute or convalescent COVID-19.

A few counts support this clone. This sequence joins TRBV7-2 and TRBJ1-2; maybe TRBD1 (5 bases). CDR1 and CDR2 from the germline V gene are SGHTA and FQGNSA. The CDR3 extends over 14 amino acids. V was cut by 4 bases and J by 4 bases, with 13 bases left in between. CDR3 bases: TGTGCCAGCAGCTCTCGGGGGGAACCCTATGGCTACACCTTC. It is translated as CASSSRGEPYGYTF.

The CDR3 region has the DNA TGTGCCAGCAGCCTTGCGGGTCACTCTGGAAACACCATATATTTT. As protein: CASSLAGHSGNTIYF. The chain uses TRBV28 and TRBJ1-3; no clear D gene. CDR3 size: 15 residues. In germline, CDR1 is MDHEN, CDR2 SYDVKM. V lost 6 bases to trimming and J lost 0 bases, with 12 bases between them.

V and J are TRBV27 and TRBJ2-6, with a possible D match to TRBD1 (6 bases). V lost 3 bases and J lost 1, with 13 bases in between. Germline CDR1 and CDR2: MNHEY and SMNVEV (reference sequence). The CDR3 runs 17 residues. The DNA for the CDR3 is TGTGCCAGCAGTTTCGACAGGTACCTATCTGGGGCCAACGTCCTGACTTTC. This codes for CASSFDRYLSGANVLTF.

V is TRBV9 and J is TRBJ2-7; 9 bases are a match to TRBD1. Germline CDR1 reads SGDLS; CDR2 reads YYNGEE. The CDR3 covers 14 residues. Trimming took 7 bases from V and 3 from J; bases not matched to a gene: 8. The CDR3: CASSGGTGIYEQYF. DNA for the CDR3: TGTGCCAGCTCGGGTGGGACAGGGATCTACGAGCAGTACTTC.

V usage is TRBV5-1 and J usage is TRBJ1-1; TRBD1 aligns across 8 bases. Trimming took 4 bases from V and 2 from J; bases not matched to a gene: 7. The CDR3 runs to 15 residues. Germline-derived CDR1 and CDR2 are SGHRS and YFSETQ. The CDR3 is CASSPGQGRNTEAFF. The DNA for the CDR3 is TGCGCCAGCAGCCCCGGACAGGGACGAAACACTGAAGCTTTCTTT.